A selection of T cell receptor beta chains follows, all from one sample in a study of cytomegalovirus exposure and HLA in healthy donors. Some clones are missing from TCRdb's copy, which holds only in-frame ones; the method was immunoSEQ multiplex PCR. Here the sample spans a few hundred thousand clones, roughly 89% being singletons. The sequencing sample was made of PBMCs. The receptors were sampled from a woman aged 18 to 35 in good health and CMV-seronegative. Each CDR3 is given with its conserved first and last residue. D genes are given only for firm matches. Clone size, where shown, is once, few, many, or a class for clones that have expanded.

J: TRBJ2-7
D: -
size: -
V: TRBV28
CDR3: CASRVSSSYEQYF
DNA: TGTGCCAGCAGAGTATCTAGTTCCTACGAGCAGTACTTC

J: TRBJ2-3
D: -
size: -
V: TRBV2
CDR3: CAALEDFADTQYF
DNA: TGTGCCGCGTTGGAGGATTTTGCAGATACGCAGTATTTT

J: TRBJ2-7
D: TRBD2
size: few
V: TRBV10-1
CDR3: CASSATSGGASGGNEQYF
DNA: TGCGCCAGCAGTGCCACTAGCGGGGGGGCCTCAGGAGGAAACGAGCAGTACTTC

J: TRBJ2-1
D: -
size: -
V: TRBV10-3
CDR3: CAITRLNNEQFF
DNA: TGTGCCATCACCAGACTCAACAATGAGCAGTTCTTC

J: TRBJ2-3
D: -
size: -
V: TRBV4-1
CDR3: CASSPLVGLTDTQYF
DNA: TGCGCCAGCAGCCCCCTAGTGGGGCTGACAGATACGCAGTATTTT

J: TRBJ2-2
D: TRBD2
size: once
V: TRBV9
CDR3: CASSPTSGGASGELFF
DNA: TGTGCCAGCAGCCCAACTAGCGGGGGGGCCTCCGGGGAGCTGTTTTTT

J: TRBJ2-2
D: -
size: -
V: TRBV6-6
CDR3: CASIVTGRNTGELFF
DNA: TGTGCCAGCATTGTGACGGGGAGAAACACCGGGGAGCTGTTTTTT

J: TRBJ1-2
D: TRBD1
size: once
V: TRBV7-8
CDR3: CASSSGTGVNGYTF
DNA: TGTGCCAGCAGCTCGGGGACAGGGGTTAATGGCTACACCTTC

J: TRBJ2-2
D: -
size: -
V: TRBV6-6
CDR3: CASSYTSQAGELFF
DNA: TGTGCCAGCAGTTATACCAGCCAGGCCGGGGAGCTGTTTTTT

J: TRBJ1-5
D: -
size: -
V: TRBV6-6
CDR3: CASSSGEVRNQPQHF
DNA: TGTGCCAGCAGCAGCGGGGAGGTTCGCAATCAGCCCCAGCATTTT

J: TRBJ1-5
D: -
size: once
V: TRBV27
CDR3: CASSFLSNQPQHF
DNA: TGTGCCAGCAGTTTCTTAAGCAATCAGCCCCAGCATTTT

J: TRBJ1-1
D: -
size: -
V: TRBV11-2
CDR3: CASSPLQGKNTEAFF
DNA: TGTGCCAGCAGCCCCTTACAGGGAAAGAACACTGAAGCTTTCTTT